Sequencing of this TCR beta chain was carried out in a study of shared clonotypes between healthy human individuals. On the study more broadly: The cohort had two women and three men, ages 18 to 49. Findings and limits, study-wide: Compared with memory subsets, naive subsets generally had larger estimated richness.

V was clipped by 11 bases and J by 6 bases, with 14 bases between them. Germline CDR1 and CDR2: SNHLY and FYNNEI. The CDR3 runs 11 residues. Deep-level running was used for the assay. It was around 220 ng DNA, about 30,000 T cell genomes, that sorted-subset replicate PCRs used. Only in-frame clones appear in the TCRdb table, and some are missing; sequencing was by immunoSEQ multiplex PCR. The sample holds around 2,000,000 clones, over 85% seen once. Only CD45RO-negative cells positively selected for CCR7 counted as naive CD8 cells, so terminally differentiated effector memory CD45RA+ cells were excluded. About this clone itself: Its antigen is unknown.

Sample: naive CD8+ T cells sorted from blood. The receptor was derived from a man between 18 and 35 years old in good health. This rearrangement joins TRBV2 to TRBJ2-7; maybe TRBD2 (6 bases). The CDR3 reads CAGGTLGEQYF. The CDR3 nucleotides read TGTGCCGGAGGGACCCTTGGCGAGCAGTACTTC.